This T cell receptor beta chain was sequenced in a study of shared clonotypes between healthy human individuals. V lost 2 bases and J 5 bases, leaving 15 bases between the germline ends. This CDR3 has 15 amino acids. The germline gives CDR1 WSHSY, CDR2 SAAADI. General study findings and limits: Only a few donors were included, so the genetic and exposure-history diversity represented was limited. Inspection by rarefaction showed sorted-subset sequencing to be incomplete despite large depth.

Healthy and HIV-negative, the adult donors had no recent acute infections or vaccinations. TCRdb's table, derived via immunoSEQ multiplex PCR, lists solely in-frame clones and lacks some. The sample includes 650,000 to 700,000 clones, 90% seen only once; the top ten take less than 40%. In the case of this clone: Antigen specificity is unknown.

The rearrangement joins TRBV10-2 to TRBJ1-1; D might be TRBD1 (5 bases). The sample consisted of memory CD8+ T cells from PBMCs. Subset indicated: CD45RO+ cells pooled with CCR7-negative TemRA cells. The TCR was taken from a man aged 18 to 30 in good health. Some clones in this sample may be carry-over from other donors' samples. DNA for the CDR3: TGCGCCAGCAGTGAGACGTTATCAGGGCGAACTGAAGCTTTCTTT. Translating it yields CASSETLSGRTEAFF.